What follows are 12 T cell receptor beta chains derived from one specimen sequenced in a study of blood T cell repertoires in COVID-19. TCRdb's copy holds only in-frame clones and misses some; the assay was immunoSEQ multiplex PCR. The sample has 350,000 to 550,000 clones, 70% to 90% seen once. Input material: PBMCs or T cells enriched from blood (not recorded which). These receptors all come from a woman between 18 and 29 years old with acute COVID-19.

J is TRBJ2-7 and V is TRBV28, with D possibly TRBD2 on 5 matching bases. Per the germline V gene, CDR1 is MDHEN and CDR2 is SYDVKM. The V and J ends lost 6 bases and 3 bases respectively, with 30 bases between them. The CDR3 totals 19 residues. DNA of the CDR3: TGTGCCAGCAGCCGAACCCATACCTACACCCCGCGACTAAACTACGAGCAGTACTTC. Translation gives CASSRTHTYTPRLNYEQYF.

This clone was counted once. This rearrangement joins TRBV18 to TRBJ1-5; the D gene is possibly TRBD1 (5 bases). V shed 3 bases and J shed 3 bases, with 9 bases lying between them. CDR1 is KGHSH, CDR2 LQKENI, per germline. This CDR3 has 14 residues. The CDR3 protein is CASSPGGFNQPQHF. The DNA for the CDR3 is TGTGCCAGCTCACCCGGGGGTTTCAATCAGCCCCAGCATTTT.

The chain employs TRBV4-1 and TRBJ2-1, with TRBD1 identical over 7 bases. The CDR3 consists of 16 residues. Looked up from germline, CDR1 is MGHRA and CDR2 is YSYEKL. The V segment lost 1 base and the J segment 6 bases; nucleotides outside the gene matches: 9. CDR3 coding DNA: TGCGCCAGCAGCCAAGTGTACTCAGGGGGAGTCAATGAGCAGTTCTTC. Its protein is CASSQVYSGGVNEQFF.

For the CDR3, the DNA is TGTGCCAGCAGTCCGGGACTCTATTACAATGAGCAGTTCTTC. This sequence encodes CASSPGLYYNEQFF. The chain employs TRBV7-9 and TRBJ2-1, with a weak D call TRBD2 (6 bases). This CDR3 has 14 residues. V was clipped by 6 bases and J by 4 bases, with 13 bases between them. Germline values: CDR1 SEHNR, CDR2 FQNEAQ (reference sequence).

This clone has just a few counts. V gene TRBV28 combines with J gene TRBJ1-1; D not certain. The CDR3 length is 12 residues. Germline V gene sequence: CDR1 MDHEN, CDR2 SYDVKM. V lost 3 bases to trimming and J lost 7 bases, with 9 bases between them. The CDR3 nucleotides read TGTGCCAGCAGTTTGAGGGAGAATGAAGCTTTCTTT. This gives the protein CASSLRENEAFF.

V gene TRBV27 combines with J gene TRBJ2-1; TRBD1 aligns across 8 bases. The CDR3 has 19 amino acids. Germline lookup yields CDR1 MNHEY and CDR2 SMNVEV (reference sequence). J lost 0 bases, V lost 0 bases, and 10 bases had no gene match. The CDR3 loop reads CASSLSGGQADSSYNEQFF. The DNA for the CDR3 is TGTGCCAGCAGTTTATCCGGGGGACAGGCGGACAGCTCCTACAATGAGCAGTTCTTC.

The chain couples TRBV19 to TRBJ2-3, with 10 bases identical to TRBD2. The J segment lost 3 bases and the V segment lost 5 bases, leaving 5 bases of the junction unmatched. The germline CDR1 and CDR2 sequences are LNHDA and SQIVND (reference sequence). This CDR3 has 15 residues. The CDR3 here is CASSPGLARTDTQYF. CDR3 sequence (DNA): TGTGCCAGTAGTCCGGGACTAGCGAGGACAGATACGCAGTATTTT.

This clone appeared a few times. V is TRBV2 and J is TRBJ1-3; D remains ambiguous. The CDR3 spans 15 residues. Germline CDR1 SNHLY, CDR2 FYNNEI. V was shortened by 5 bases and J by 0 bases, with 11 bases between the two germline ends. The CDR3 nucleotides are TGTGCCAGCAGTTCTCTCACTAGCTCTGGAAACACCATATATTTT. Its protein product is CASSSLTSSGNTIYF.

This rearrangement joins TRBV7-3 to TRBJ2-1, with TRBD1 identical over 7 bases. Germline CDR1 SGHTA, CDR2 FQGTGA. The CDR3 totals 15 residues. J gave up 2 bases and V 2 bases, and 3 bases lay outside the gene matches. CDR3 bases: TGTGCCAGCAGCTTAGGAGGACAGGCCTACAATGAGCAGTTCTTC. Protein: CASSLGGQAYNEQFF. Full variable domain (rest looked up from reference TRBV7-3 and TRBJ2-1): GAGVSQTPSNKVTEKGKYVELRCDPISGHTALYWYRQSLGQGPEFLIYFQGTGAADDSGLPNDRFFAVRPEGSVSTLKIQRTERGDSAVYLCASSLGGQAYNEQFFGPGTRLTVL.

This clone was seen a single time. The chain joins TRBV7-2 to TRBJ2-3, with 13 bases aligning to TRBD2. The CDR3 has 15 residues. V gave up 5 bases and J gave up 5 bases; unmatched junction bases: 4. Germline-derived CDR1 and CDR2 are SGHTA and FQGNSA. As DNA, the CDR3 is TGTGCCAGCAGCAGGACTAGCGGGGGCGGAGATACGCAGTATTTT. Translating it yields CASSRTSGGGDTQYF.

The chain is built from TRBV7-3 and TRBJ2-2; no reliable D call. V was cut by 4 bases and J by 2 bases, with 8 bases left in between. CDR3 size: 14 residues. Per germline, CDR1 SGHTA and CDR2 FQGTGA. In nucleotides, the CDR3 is TGTGCCAGCAGCTCCCACGGTAACACCGGGGAGCTGTTTTTT. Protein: CASSSHGNTGELFF.

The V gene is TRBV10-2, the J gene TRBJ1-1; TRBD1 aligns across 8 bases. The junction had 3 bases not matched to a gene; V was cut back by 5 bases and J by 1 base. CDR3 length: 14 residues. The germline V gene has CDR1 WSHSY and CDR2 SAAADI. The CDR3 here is CASSNTGGNTEAFF. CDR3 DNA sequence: TGCGCCAGCAGTAACACAGGGGGGAACACTGAAGCTTTCTTT.